This T cell receptor beta chain was documented in a study of T cells of healthy individuals. This clonotype was seen repeatedly, ten times or more. V lost 5 bases to trimming and J lost 5 bases; unmatched junction nucleotides: 13. CDR1 and CDR2 (germline): MDHEN, SYDVKM. The CDR3 is made up of 16 amino acids. A single record per CDR3 protein comes from TCRdb applying MiXCR to the 5' RACE reads. The sample lists tens of thousands of distinct CDR3 sequences, roughly 14% occurring once. The sequence was collected from a human donor in good health. The chain is built from TRBV28 and TRBJ2-5; TRBD2 matches 8 bases. The CDR3: CASSPRGSGTGETQYF. DNA of the CDR3: TGTGCCAGCAGTCCCCGTGGTAGCGGGACCGGCGAGACCCAGTACTTC.